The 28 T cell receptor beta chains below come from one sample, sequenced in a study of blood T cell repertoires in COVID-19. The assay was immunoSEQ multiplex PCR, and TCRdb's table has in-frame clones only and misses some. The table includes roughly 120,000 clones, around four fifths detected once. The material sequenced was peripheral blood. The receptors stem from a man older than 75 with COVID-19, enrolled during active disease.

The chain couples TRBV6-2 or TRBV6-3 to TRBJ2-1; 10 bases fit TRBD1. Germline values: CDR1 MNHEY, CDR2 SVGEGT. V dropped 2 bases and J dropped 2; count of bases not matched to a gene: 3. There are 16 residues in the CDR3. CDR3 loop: CASSYKGQGAYNEQFF. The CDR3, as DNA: TGTGCCAGCAGTTACAAAGGACAGGGGGCCTACAATGAGCAGTTCTTC.

The CDR3 region has the DNA TGTGCCAGCAGTCCACAGGGGGTCGGCAATCAGCCCCAGCATTTT. As protein: CASSPQGVGNQPQHF. The chain couples TRBV6-1 to TRBJ1-5; 8 bases agree with TRBD1. The V segment lost 5 bases and the J segment 2 bases; nucleotides outside the gene matches: 5. CDR3 size: 15 residues. Germline CDR1 and CDR2: MNHNS and SASEGT.

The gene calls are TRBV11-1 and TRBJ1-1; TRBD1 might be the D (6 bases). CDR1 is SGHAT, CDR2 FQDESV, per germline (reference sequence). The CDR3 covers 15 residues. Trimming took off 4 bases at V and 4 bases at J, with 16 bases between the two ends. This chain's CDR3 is CASSSIQGTTTEAFF. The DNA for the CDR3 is TGTGCCAGCAGCTCAATCCAGGGGACAACCACTGAAGCTTTCTTT. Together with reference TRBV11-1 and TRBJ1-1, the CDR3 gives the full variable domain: EAEVAQSPRYKITEKSQAVAFWCDPISGHATLYWYRQILGQGPELLVQFQDESVVDDSQLPKDRFSAERLKGVDSTLKIQPAELGDSAMYLCASSSIQGTTTEAFFGQGTRLTVV.

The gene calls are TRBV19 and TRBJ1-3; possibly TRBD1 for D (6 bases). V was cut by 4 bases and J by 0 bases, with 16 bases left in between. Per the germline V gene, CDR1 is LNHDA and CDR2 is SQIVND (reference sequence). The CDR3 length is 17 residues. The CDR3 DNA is TGTGCCAGTAGTACTCCCGTGGGGGCTAGCTCTGGAAACACCATATATTTT. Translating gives CASSTPVGASSGNTIYF.

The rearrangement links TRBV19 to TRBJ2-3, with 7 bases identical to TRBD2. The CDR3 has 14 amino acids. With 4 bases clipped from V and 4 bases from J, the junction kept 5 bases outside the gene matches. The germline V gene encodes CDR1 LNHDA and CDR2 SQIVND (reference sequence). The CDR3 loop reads CASSRRLASDTQYF. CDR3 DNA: TGTGCCAGTAGTAGGCGACTAGCATCAGATACGCAGTATTTT.

The CDR3 here is CASSPPLQGSDTQYF. The CDR3 coding sequence is TGTGCCAGCTCACCACCGTTACAGGGTTCGGATACGCAGTATTTT. This sequence joins TRBV18 and TRBJ2-3; the D gene is possibly TRBD1 (6 bases). V was trimmed by 0 bases and J by 6 bases, leaving 13 bases between them. Germline CDR1 reads KGHSH; CDR2 reads LQKENI. This CDR3 is built from 15 residues.

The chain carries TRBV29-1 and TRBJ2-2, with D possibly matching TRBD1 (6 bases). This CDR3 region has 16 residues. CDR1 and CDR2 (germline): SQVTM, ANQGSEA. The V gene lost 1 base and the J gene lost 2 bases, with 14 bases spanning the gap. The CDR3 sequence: CSVEGTGTSNTGELFF. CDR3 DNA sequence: TGCAGCGTTGAAGGGACCGGGACATCAAACACCGGGGAGCTGTTTTTT.

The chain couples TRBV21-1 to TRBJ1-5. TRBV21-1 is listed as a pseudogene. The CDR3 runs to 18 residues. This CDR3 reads CASSKGGGEYRGNQPQHF. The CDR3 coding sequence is TGTGCCAGCAGCAAGGGAGGAGGGGAATATAGGGGCAATCAGCCCCAGCATTTT.

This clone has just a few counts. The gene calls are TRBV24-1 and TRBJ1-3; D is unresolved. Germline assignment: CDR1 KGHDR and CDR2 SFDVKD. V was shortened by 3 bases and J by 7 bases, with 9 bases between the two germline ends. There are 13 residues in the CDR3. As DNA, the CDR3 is TGTGCCACCAGTGATCCCCTTGCGAACACCATATATTTT. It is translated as CATSDPLANTIYF.

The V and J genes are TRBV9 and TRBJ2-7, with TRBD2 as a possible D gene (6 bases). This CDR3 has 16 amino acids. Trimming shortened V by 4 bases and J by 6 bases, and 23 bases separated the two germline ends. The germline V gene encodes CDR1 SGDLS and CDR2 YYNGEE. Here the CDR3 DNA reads TGTGCCAGCAGCCCCTCTATCGTGGGGCAGGGAGGCGAGCAGTACTTC. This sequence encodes CASSPSIVGQGGEQYF. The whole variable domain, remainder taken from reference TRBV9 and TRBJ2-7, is DSGVTQTPKHLITATGQRVTLRCSPRSGDLSVYWYQQSLDQGLQFLIQYYNGEERAKGNILERFSAQQFPDLHSELNLSSLELGDSALYFCASSPSIVGQGGEQYFGPGTRLTVT.

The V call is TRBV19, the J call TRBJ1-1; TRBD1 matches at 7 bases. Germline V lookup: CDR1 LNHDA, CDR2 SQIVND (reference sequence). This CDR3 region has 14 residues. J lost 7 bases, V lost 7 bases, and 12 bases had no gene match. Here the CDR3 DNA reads TGTGCCAGTACCCCCGGGACAGCTTTGGTTGAAGCTTTCTTT. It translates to CASTPGTALVEAFF.

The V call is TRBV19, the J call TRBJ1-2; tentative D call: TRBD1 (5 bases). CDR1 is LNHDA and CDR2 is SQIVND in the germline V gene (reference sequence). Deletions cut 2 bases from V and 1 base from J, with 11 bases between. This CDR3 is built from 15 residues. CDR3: CASSIPQGHNYGYTF. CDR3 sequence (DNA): TGTGCCAGTAGTATACCCCAGGGTCATAACTATGGCTACACCTTC.

The CDR3, as DNA: TGTGCCAGCAGGATCCCGGGACAGGGGCCTGAAGCTTTCTTT. It specifies CASRIPGQGPEAFF. The chain uses TRBV28 and TRBJ1-1, with 10 bases identical to TRBD1. Germline V gives CDR1 MDHEN, CDR2 SYDVKM. CDR3 length: 14 amino acids. After removal of 6 bases from V and 6 bases from J, the junction contained 7 bases not matched to a gene.

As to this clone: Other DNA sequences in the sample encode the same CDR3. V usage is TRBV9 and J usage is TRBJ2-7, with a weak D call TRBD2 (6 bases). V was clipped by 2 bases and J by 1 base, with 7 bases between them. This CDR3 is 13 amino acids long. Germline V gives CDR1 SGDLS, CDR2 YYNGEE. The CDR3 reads CASSVAGSYEQYF. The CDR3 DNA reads TGTGCCAGCAGCGTCGCGGGATCCTACGAGCAGTACTTC. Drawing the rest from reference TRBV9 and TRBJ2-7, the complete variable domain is DSGVTQTPKHLITATGQRVTLRCSPRSGDLSVYWYQQSLDQGLQFLIQYYNGEERAKGNILERFSAQQFPDLHSELNLSSLELGDSALYFCASSVAGSYEQYFGPGTRLTVT.

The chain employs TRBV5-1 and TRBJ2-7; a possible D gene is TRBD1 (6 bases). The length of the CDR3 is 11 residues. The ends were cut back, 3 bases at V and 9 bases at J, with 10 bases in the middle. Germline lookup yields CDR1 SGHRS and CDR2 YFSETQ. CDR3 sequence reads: CASSSGDAQYF. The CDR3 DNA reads TGCGCCAGCAGCTCAGGGGACGCGCAGTACTTC.

The CDR3 sequence: CASSPWGLADSYEQYF. For the CDR3, the DNA is TGTGCCAGCAGCCCTTGGGGGTTAGCGGACTCCTACGAGCAGTACTTC. The V and J genes are TRBV2 and TRBJ2-7; a possible D gene is TRBD2 (6 bases). Trimming shortened V by 6 bases and J by 0 bases, and 18 bases separated the two germline ends. The CDR3 length is 16 residues. Germline assignment: CDR1 SNHLY and CDR2 FYNNEI. Full variable domain (missing parts from reference TRBV2 and TRBJ2-7): EPEVTQTPSHQVTQMGQEVILRCVPISNHLYFYWYRQILGQKVEFLVSFYNNEISEKSEIFDDQFSVERPDGSNFTLKIRSTKLEDSAMYFCASSPWGLADSYEQYFGPGTRLTVT.

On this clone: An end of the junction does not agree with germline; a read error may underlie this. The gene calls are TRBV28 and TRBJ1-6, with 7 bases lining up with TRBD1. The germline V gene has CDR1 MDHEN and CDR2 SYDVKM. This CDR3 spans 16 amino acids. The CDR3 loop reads CASSPSPGQYNSALHF. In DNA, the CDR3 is TGTGCCAGCAGCCCCTCCCCGGGACAGTATAATTCAGCCCTCCACTTT.

For the CDR3, the DNA is TGTGCCAGCGGGACAGGGGGTTTAACAGATACGCAGTATTTT. Translation gives CASGTGGLTDTQYF. The chain recombines TRBV5-8 with TRBJ2-3, with TRBD1 matching 11 bases. With 7 bases clipped from V and 3 bases from J, the junction kept 4 bases outside the gene matches. The CDR3 is 14 residues long. Looked up from germline, CDR1 is SGHTS and CDR2 is YDEGEE.

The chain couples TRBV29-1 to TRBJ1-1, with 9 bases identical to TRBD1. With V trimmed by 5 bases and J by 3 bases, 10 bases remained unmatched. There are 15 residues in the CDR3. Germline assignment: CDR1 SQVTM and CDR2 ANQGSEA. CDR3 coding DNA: TGCAGCGTTTTACTGACAGGGGGAGCTGACACTGAAGCTTTCTTT. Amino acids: CSVLLTGGADTEAFF.

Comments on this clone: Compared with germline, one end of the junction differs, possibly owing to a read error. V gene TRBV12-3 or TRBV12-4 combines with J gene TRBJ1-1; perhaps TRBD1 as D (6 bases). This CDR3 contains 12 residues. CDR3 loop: CASSFRQAEAFF. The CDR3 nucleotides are TGTGCCAGCAGTTTCAGACAGGCTGAGGCTTTCTTT.

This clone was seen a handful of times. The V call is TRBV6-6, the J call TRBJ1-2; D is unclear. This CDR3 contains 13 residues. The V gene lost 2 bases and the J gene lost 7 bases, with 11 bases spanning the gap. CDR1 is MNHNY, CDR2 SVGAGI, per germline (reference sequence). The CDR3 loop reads CASSYEGAGGYTF. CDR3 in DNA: TGTGCCAGCAGTTACGAAGGTGCGGGTGGCTACACCTTC.

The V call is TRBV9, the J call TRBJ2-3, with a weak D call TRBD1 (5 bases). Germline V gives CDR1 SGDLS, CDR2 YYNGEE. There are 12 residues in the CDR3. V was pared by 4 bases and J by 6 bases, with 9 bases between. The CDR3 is CASSPGRDTQYF. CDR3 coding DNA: TGTGCCAGCAGCCCAGGGCGGGATACGCAGTATTTT.

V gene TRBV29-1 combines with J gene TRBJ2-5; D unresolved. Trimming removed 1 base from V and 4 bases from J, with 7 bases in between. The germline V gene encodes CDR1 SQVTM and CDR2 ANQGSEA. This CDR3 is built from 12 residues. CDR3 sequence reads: CSVEVVAETQYF. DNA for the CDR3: TGCAGCGTTGAAGTTGTGGCAGAGACCCAGTACTTC.

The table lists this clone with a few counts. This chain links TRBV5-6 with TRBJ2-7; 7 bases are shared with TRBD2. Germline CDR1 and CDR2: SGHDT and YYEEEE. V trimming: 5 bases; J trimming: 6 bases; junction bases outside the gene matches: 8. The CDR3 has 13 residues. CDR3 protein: CASSSGGLGEQYF. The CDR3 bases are TGTGCCAGCAGTTCGGGAGGTCTAGGCGAGCAGTACTTC.

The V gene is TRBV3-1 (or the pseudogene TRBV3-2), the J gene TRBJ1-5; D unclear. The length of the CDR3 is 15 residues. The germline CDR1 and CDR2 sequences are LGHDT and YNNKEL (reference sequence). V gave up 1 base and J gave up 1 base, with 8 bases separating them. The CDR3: CASSQGSRSNQPQHF. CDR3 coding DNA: TGTGCCAGCAGCCAAGGGTCCAGGAGCAATCAGCCCCAGCATTTT.

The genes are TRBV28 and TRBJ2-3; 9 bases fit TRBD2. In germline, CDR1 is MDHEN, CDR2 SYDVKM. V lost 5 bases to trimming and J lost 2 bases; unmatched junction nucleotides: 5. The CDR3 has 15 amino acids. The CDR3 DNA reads TGTGCCAGCAGTAGTAGCGGGAGCTACACAGATACGCAGTATTTT. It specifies CASSSSGSYTDTQYF.

CDR3 sequence (DNA): TGTGCCAGCAGCAGAGGGTCGGGTAGCGGGATGATTTACGAGACCCAGTACTTC. This sequence encodes CASSRGSGSGMIYETQYF. The J gene is TRBJ2-5, the V gene TRBV9; TRBD2 matches at 8 bases. The CDR3 contains 18 residues. Germline assignment: CDR1 SGDLS and CDR2 YYNGEE. V trimming: 4 bases; J trimming: 5 bases; junction bases outside the gene matches: 19.

The CDR3 protein is CASSTSPSGNQPQHF. The CDR3 nucleotides are TGTGCCAGCAGCACCAGCCCCTCCGGGAATCAGCCCCAGCATTTT. The rearrangement uses TRBV5-8 and TRBJ1-5, with D unresolved. The CDR3 length is 15 residues. V was cut by 4 bases and J by 4 bases, with 15 bases left in between. The germline V gene encodes CDR1 SGHTS and CDR2 YDEGEE. Full variable domain (rest looked up from reference TRBV5-8 and TRBJ1-5): EAGVTQSPTHLIKTRGQQATLRCSPISGHTSVYWYQQALGLGLQFLLWYDEGEERNRGNFPPRFSGRQFPNYSSELNVNALELEDSALYLCASSTSPSGNQPQHFGDGTRLSIL.